These 2 T cell receptor beta chains originate from one sample sequenced in a study of low-dose radiotherapy and immunotherapy resistance in tumors. Primers used for first-strand cDNA, a TRAV- and TRBV-specific set, covered both alpha and beta chains. TCRs underwent 20 PCR cycles of amplification with a constant-region primer and V-primer adapter. A single record per CDR3 protein comes from TCRdb applying MiXCR to the reads. The sample shows around 76,000 distinct CDR3 sequences, around 32% of them seen only once. Time point described: before trial treatment. This material consisted of PBMCs, taken before treatment. The receptors derive from a female donor with ovarian cancer.

In regard to this clonotype: This is likely an artifact of a read error, given a far larger clone one base away. The V call is TRBV12-3 or TRBV12-4, the J call TRBJ2-7, with D perhaps being TRBD1 or TRBD2 (5 bases each). The CDR3 totals 14 residues. The ends were cut back, 6 bases at V and 7 bases at J, with 19 bases in the middle. The CDR3 DNA sequence: TGTGCCAGCAGCGTACTTGCCCAGGGCGGGGAGCAGTACTTC. Amino acid sequence: CASSVLAQGGEQYF.

The chain joins TRBV7-9 to TRBJ1-5; perhaps TRBD1 as D (5 bases). This CDR3 is 14 amino acids long. Trimming left V 5 bases short and J 3 bases short, with 11 bases between. Looked up from germline, CDR1 is SEHNR and CDR2 is FQNEAQ (reference sequence). The CDR3 protein is CASSPDRFNQPQHF. The CDR3 DNA sequence: TGTGCCAGCAGCCCCGACAGATTCAATCAGCCCCAGCATTTT.